The 2 T cell receptor beta chains in this list originate from one sample, sequenced in a study of cytomegalovirus exposure and HLA in healthy donors. PCR employed 60 Vbeta and 13 Jbeta primers. The assay was immunoSEQ multiplex PCR, and TCRdb's table has in-frame clones only and misses some. The sample lists tens of thousands of clones, around three quarters occurring once. The specimen sequenced was PBMCs. Every receptor here comes from a man aged 25-40 years in good health and CMV-seronegative.

V and J are TRBV29-1 and TRBJ2-5, with D maybe TRBD2 (6 bases). The germline gives CDR1 SQVTM, CDR2 ANQGSEA. The V gene lost 3 bases and the J gene lost 5 bases, with 16 bases spanning the gap. This CDR3 contains 14 residues. Written as DNA, the CDR3 is TGCAGCGTTGAGAGCAGGGCCCGGGGGGAGACCCAGTACTTC. This sequence encodes CSVESRARGETQYF.

The chain combines TRBV4-1 with TRBJ1-2; D perhaps matches TRBD1 (6 bases). The CDR3 has 15 residues. Per the germline V gene, CDR1 is MGHRA and CDR2 is YSYEKL. Trimming stripped 0 bases from V and 4 bases from J, with 12 bases between. CDR3 sequence: CASSQEGQRPYGYTF. The DNA of the CDR3 is TGCGCCAGCAGCCAAGAAGGACAGAGACCCTATGGCTACACCTTC.